The rows below give T cell receptor beta chains drawn from one sample of a study of T-cell reconstitution after alpha-beta-depleted transplantation in children. MiXCR was run by TCRdb on the PCR reads, yielding one entry per CDR3 protein. Of around 100,000 distinct CDR3 sequences listed, 9% to 12% are singletons. This specimen was PBMCs, taken before TCRalphabeta/CD19-depleted stem cell transplant. These receptors were taken from a boy between 2 and 10 years old with acute lymphoblastic leukemia, due to receive a stem cell transplant. CDR3s include the opening cysteine and the closing phenylalanine or tryptophan. Each record gives: clone size, D gene, J gene, V gene, CDR3 DNA, CDR3 protein. The D gene is left open where the match is weak. Only part of the rows carry a size: once, few, many, or a class if the clone is expanded.

. | . | TRBJ2-2 | TRBV11-2 | TGTTGTAGCGCCCAGACCGGGGAGCTGTTTTTT | CCSAQTGELFF
many | . | TRBJ1-1 | TRBV20-1 | TGCAGTGCTAGACGCGGAGGTATGTTGACCTTACCAGAAGCTTTCTTT | CSARRGGMLTLPEAFF
many | TRBD2 | TRBJ2-1 | TRBV20-1 | TGCAGTGCGACCTTAGCGGGAGCGAAAGTATACAATGAGCAGTTCTTC | CSATLAGAKVYNEQFF
many | TRBD2 | TRBJ2-5 | TRBV5-5 | TGTGCCAGCAGCTGGCTGACTAGCGGCCAAGAGACCCAGTACTTC | CASSWLTSGQETQYF
. | . | TRBJ2-3 | TRBV5-1 | TGCGCCAGCAGCTTTATTGGTAGCGGTCTCACAGATACGCAGTATTTT | CASSFIGSGLTDTQYF
. | . | TRBJ2-3 | TRBV10-1 | TGCGCCAGCAGTGAGTCGGGCTTCACAGATACGCAGTATTTT | CASSESGFTDTQYF
few | . | TRBJ2-5 | TRBV29-1 | TGCCTGGGGCTAACGGAGACCCAGTACTTC | CLGLTETQYF
few | TRBD2 | TRBJ2-1 | TRBV5-6 | TGTGCCAGCAGCTTGGCTGCGGGAGGGGAGCAGTTCTTC | CASSLAAGGEQFF
. | . | TRBJ2-1 | TRBV27 | TGTGCCAGCAGTATCCCCTTCGGGGTTGCGCAGTTCTTC | CASSIPFGVAQFF
. | TRBD1 | TRBJ2-2 | TRBV12-3/TRBV12-4 | TGTGCCAGCAGTTCCGCAGGGGGCTACACCGGGGAGCTGTTTTTT | CASSSAGGYTGELFF
. | TRBD2 | TRBJ2-7 | TRBV20-1 | TGCAGTGCTACCCACGGGAGGGGAGGGGACGAGCAGTACTTC | CSATHGRGGDEQYF
. | . | TRBJ2-7 | TRBV6-1 | TGTGCCAGCAGCCGGGACTTCGACTCCTACGAGCAGTACTTC | CASSRDFDSYEQYF
few | . | TRBJ2-7 | TRBV6-6 | TGTGCCAGCAGCCCTACGACCGTCGGCGAGCAGTACTTC | CASSPTTVGEQYF
. | . | TRBJ2-1 | TRBV10-3 | TGTGCCTCCCGGGCCTCTCAGGATGAGCAGTTCTTC | CASRASQDEQFF
. | TRBD2 | TRBJ2-3 | TRBV7-2 | TGTGCCAGCAGCCCCCCGGGGGGATCCACAGATACGCAGTATTTT | CASSPPGGSTDTQYF
. | . | TRBJ2-7 | TRBV7-6 | TGTGCCAGCAGCTTAGGGGGTGGCTCCTACGAGCAGTACTTC | CASSLGGGSYEQYF
many | . | TRBJ2-3 | TRBV20-1 | TGCAGTGCTAGGTCAAGGGAAAGGGGCACAGATACGCAGTATTTT | CSARSRERGTDTQYF
once | . | TRBJ2-7 | TRBV6-1 | TGTGCCAGCAGTAGGGGTCTTCTGTTGGCCTACGAGCAGTACTTC | CASSRGLLLAYEQYF
. | TRBD1 | TRBJ2-4 | TRBV5-1 | TGCGCCAGCAGCCGGGCAGGGGGCGAGGGCAAAAACATTCAGTACTTC | CASSRAGGEGKNIQYF
. | . | TRBJ2-1 | TRBV6-1 | TGTGCCAGCAGTGAATCGTTGGGTAGCCTGAATGAGCAGTTCTTC | CASSESLGSLNEQFF
few | . | TRBJ1-3 | TRBV7-9 | TGTGCCAGCAGCTTAGCAGGGTACACCATATATTTT | CASSLAGYTIYF
. | . | TRBJ2-1 | TRBV20-1 | TGCAGTGGAAAACAGGGTTCAGGGAATGAGCAGTTCTTC | CSGKQGSGNEQFF
few | . | TRBJ2-3 | TRBV5-1 | TGCGCCAGCAGCCACATGACGGGCACAGATACGCAGTATTTT | CASSHMTGTDTQYF
few | . | TRBJ2-7 | TRBV20-1 | TGCAGTGCTAGGGGACTGAGCTCCTACGAGCAGTACTTC | CSARGLSSYEQYF
. | TRBD1 | TRBJ1-4 | TRBV5-6 | TGTGCCAGCAGCGGGGACAGGGCGTCTGAAAAACTGTTTTTT | CASSGDRASEKLFF
many | TRBD2 | TRBJ2-1 | TRBV6-4 | TGTGCCAGCAGTGAAGGGCTAGCGGGAGACGATGAGCAGTTCTTC | CASSEGLAGDDEQFF
. | . | TRBJ2-1 | TRBV6-5 | TGTGCCAGCAGTTCCTCCCGATTGCAGTTCTTC | CASSSSRLQFF
. | TRBD1 | TRBJ2-5 | TRBV5-1 | TGCGCCAGCAGCTTGGCCCTAGGGACAGGGCGACAAGAGACCCAGTACTTC | CASSLALGTGRQETQYF
. | TRBD1 | TRBJ1-5 | TRBV12-3/TRBV12-4 | TGTGCCAGCAGTCCGCTACAGGGGGAACATCAGCCCCAGCATTTT | CASSPLQGEHQPQHF
many | . | TRBJ1-4 | TRBV5-1 | TGCGCCAGCAGCTTGGGGGCAACTAATGAAAAACTGTTTTTT | CASSLGATNEKLFF
. | TRBD2 | TRBJ2-1 | TRBV12-3/TRBV12-4 | TGTGCCAGCATCCTGACTAGCGGGTCCACTTCCTACAATGAGCAGTTCTTC | CASILTSGSTSYNEQFF
many | . | TRBJ2-3 | TRBV7-9 | TGTGCCAGCAGCTTAGCGCCCCGGCCTGCTACAGATACGCAGTATTTT | CASSLAPRPATDTQYF
. | . | TRBJ2-5 | TRBV7-9 | TGTGCCAGCAGCCGCTATGAGGATAAAGAGACCCAGTACTTC | CASSRYEDKETQYF
many | . | TRBJ2-3 | TRBV12-3/TRBV12-4 | TGTGCCAGCAGTTGGGGACGGGGAGATACGCAGTATTTT | CASSWGRGDTQYF
many | . | TRBJ2-3 | TRBV11-2 | TGTGCCAGCAGCCGCCGGGGTGGTACCGCAGGGGATACGCAGTATTTT | CASSRRGGTAGDTQYF
many | TRBD2 | TRBJ2-1 | TRBV7-8 | TGTGCCAGCAGACTTCCTAGCGGGAGAGCCTACAATGAGCAGTTCTTC | CASRLPSGRAYNEQFF
few | TRBD2 | TRBJ2-5 | TRBV12-3/TRBV12-4 | TGTGCCAGCAGTTTCTTCACAGCGGGAGGGGATGAGACCCAGTACTTC | CASSFFTAGGDETQYF
. | . | TRBJ2-5 | TRBV27 | TGTGCCAGCAGTTTCAAGGGGGGGCAAGAGACCCAGTACTTC | CASSFKGGQETQYF
. | TRBD2 | TRBJ2-1 | TRBV5-1 | TGCGCCAGCAGCTTCCCCGGCGGGGGGGAGCAGTTCTTC | CASSFPGGGEQFF
many | TRBD2 | TRBJ2-3 | TRBV12-3/TRBV12-4 | TGTGCCAGCAGTTTTGGGGCTAGCGGGGTCACAGATACGCAGTATTTT | CASSFGASGVTDTQYF
few | TRBD2 | TRBJ2-7 | TRBV10-3 | TGTGCCATCAGTGACATGGGCGGGAGAGGTCATGAGCAGTACTTC | CAISDMGGRGHEQYF
few | . | TRBJ1-3 | TRBV7-2 | TGTGCCAGCAGCTTAGGCAGCGCCCGAAACACCATATATTTT | CASSLGSARNTIYF
few | . | TRBJ2-1 | TRBV4-1 | TGCGCCAGCAGCCAAGATGGGGCGGGAATCTACAATGAGCAGTTCTTC | CASSQDGAGIYNEQFF
few | . | TRBJ1-2 | TRBV15 | TGTGCCACCAGCAGAGTGAAGGGAGTGAAGAAGTATGGCTACACCTTC | CATSRVKGVKKYGYTF
many | . | TRBJ2-1 | TRBV5-6 | TGTGCCAGCAGCTTGGAAGTTGAGCAGTTCTTC | CASSLEVEQFF
. | . | TRBJ2-1 | TRBV20-1 | TGCAGTGCTAGCCTAGGTTACAATGAGCAGTTCTTC | CSASLGYNEQFF
few | . | TRBJ2-1 | TRBV3-1 | TGTGCCAGCGAAAGAGTTAATGAGCAGTTCTTC | CASERVNEQFF
few | . | TRBJ2-7 | TRBV6-5 | TGTGCCAGCAGTTCAACTAAAATCTTTGCGGGACGCCGGCTCTACGAGCAGTACTTC | CASSSTKIFAGRRLYEQYF
. | TRBD1 | TRBJ2-1 | TRBV28 | TGTGCCAGCAGTTTAGGGTGGGACAGGGGGTTGAATGAGCAGTTCTTC | CASSLGWDRGLNEQFF
many | . | TRBJ2-3 | TRBV3-1 | TGTGCCAGCAGCCAAGGCAGAGGGACAGATACGCAGTATTTT | CASSQGRGTDTQYF
many | . | TRBJ1-1 | TRBV12-3/TRBV12-4 | TGTGCCAGCAGTCAGAGGGGGGAAGCTTTCTTT | CASSQRGEAFF